Listed here is a single T cell receptor beta chain. Antigen: not known. J was trimmed by 4 bases and V by 4 bases; bases with no gene match: 6. CDR1 and CDR2 (germline): SEHNR, FQNEAQ (reference sequence). This CDR3 comprises 15 residues. Extraction and reverse transcription of RNA yielded cDNA as the sequencing template. Produced via immunoSEQ multiplex PCR; TCRdb's table is partial and in-frame only. The table shows roughly 210,000 clones, with around two fifths occurring only once. Treatment denoted: oral pan-JAK inhibitor, 5-10 mg twice daily. Alopecia areata patients gave lesional scalp punch biopsies and peripheral blood samples. This specimen belongs to a study of CD8+ T cells in alopecia areata. Overall study findings and caveats: Resident alphabeta T-cell populations of normal skin are likewise subject to sequencing in scalp samples. Elevated clonality characterized lesional scalp relative to normal scalp, particularly in alopecia totalis/universalis.

The origin of this receptor is a human donor with alopecia areata. The rearrangement joins TRBV7-9 to TRBJ1-2; 10 bases are shared with TRBD1. Sample: CD4+ T cells sorted from blood, taken at approximately week 36, from a patient treated with tofacitinib. The chain's CDR3 is CASSSDRGIFYGYTF. The CDR3 DNA reads as TGTGCCAGCAGCTCGGACAGGGGGATTTTCTATGGCTACACCTTC. Looking up the rest from reference TRBV7-9 and TRBJ1-2 gives the full variable domain: DTGVSQNPRHKITKRGQNVTFRCDPISEHNRLYWYRQTLGQGPEFLTYFQNEAQLEKSRLLSDRFSAERPKGSFSTLEIQRTEQGDSAMYLCASSSDRGIFYGYTFGSGTRLTVV.